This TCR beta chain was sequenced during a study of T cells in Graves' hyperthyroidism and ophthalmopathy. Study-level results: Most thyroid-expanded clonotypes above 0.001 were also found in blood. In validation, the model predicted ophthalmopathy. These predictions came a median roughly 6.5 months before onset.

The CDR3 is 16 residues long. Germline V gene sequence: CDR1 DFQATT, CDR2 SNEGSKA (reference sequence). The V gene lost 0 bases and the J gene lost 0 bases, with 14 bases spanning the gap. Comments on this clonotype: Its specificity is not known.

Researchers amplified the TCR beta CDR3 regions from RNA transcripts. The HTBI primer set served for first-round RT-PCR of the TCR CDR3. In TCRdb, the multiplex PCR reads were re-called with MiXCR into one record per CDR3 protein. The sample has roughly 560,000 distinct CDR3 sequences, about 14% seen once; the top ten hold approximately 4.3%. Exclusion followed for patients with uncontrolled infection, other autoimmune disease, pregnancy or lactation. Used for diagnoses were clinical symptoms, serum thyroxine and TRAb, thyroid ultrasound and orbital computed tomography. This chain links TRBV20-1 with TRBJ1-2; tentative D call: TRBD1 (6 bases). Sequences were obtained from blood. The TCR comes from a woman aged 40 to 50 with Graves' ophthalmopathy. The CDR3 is CSARDRGGGANYGYTF. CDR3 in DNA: TGCAGTGCTAGAGATAGAGGAGGGGGGGCTAACTATGGCTACACCTTC.